Listed here is a single TCR beta chain. Patients from Seattle were sampled longitudinally, starting during active infection. Germline lookup yields CDR1 MDHEN and CDR2 SYDVKM. The junction had 4 bases not matched to a gene; V was cut back by 3 bases and J by 0 bases. The CDR3 consists of 15 residues. The data were taken from a study of blood T cell repertoires in COVID-19. At the level of the study: The samples span acute and convalescent COVID-19 from the United States, Italy and Spain.

The data were produced by immunoSEQ multiplex PCR, yet TCRdb's version contains in-frame clones alone and is incomplete. The sample yields fewer than 150,000 clones, more than 80% seen once. The clonotype originates from a woman in her sixties with COVID-19, enrolled during active disease. The chain carries TRBV28 and TRBJ1-2, with 7 nucleotides matching TRBD1. The sequenced material came from peripheral blood. The CDR3 region is CASSFMGQTNYGYTF. As DNA, the CDR3 is TGTGCCAGCAGTTTTATGGGACAGACTAACTATGGCTACACCTTC.